This TCR beta chain emerged from a study of OX40 agonist ivuxolimab in advanced cancers. Background for the entire study: Ivuxolimab was an agonistic, fully human IgG2 monoclonal antibody directed against OX40 (CD134), a costimulatory receptor. Intravenous ivuxolimab was administered to patients every 2 weeks at six dose levels: 0.01, 0.1, 0.3, 1.5, 3 and 10 mg/kg. Among the approximately 54 dose-escalation patients, about 19 had hepatocellular carcinoma, roughly 15 melanoma, 9 renal cell carcinoma and 9 head and neck cancer. In the dose-escalation cohort, 65% to 85% of patients were male, and the mean age was approximately 60 years with a range of about 20 to 90. Prior anti-PD-1, anti-PD-L1 or anti-CTLA-4 therapy was permitted, and checkpoint inhibitors had been received by under 50% of dose-escalation patients. Partial responses occurred in three dose-escalation patients: two with cutaneous melanoma and one with hepatocellular carcinoma. Peripheral TCRbeta sequencing was intended to test whether TCR sequence diversity was altered and clonal T-cell expansion was caused by ivuxolimab. The paper describes the monotherapy dose-escalation part (N ≈ 52 patients) of the phase I trial of ivuxolimab.

Overall study outcomes, separate from this receptor: The antigen specificity of the peripheral T cells that underwent clonal expansion was not determined. At doses from 0.1 to 3.0 mg/kg, clonal expansion was seen in both CD4+ and CD8+ blood T cells between baseline and week 6. Partial responders in the 0.1-3.0 mg/kg groups had among the lowest normalized peripheral clonal expansion, especially among CD8+ T cells. Low levels of normalized T-cell clonal expansion were also seen in some nonresponding patients. After ivuxolimab, more expanded clones were found on average in CD8+ T cells than in CD4+ T cells.

Genomic DNA was isolated from the sorted cells so that the TCRbeta CDR3 region could be sequenced. The immunoSEQ Assay was used to sequence the TCRbeta CDR3 regions. This immuneACCESS table, as held by TCRdb, lists in-frame sequences with V and J called but not all clones. Of the missing ones, under half trace to an unresolved V gene in checked studies; the others have no known cause. This sample holds tens of thousands of clones; around 86% were observed only once. 0.38% of the sample is taken by the ten largest. The trial excluded patients who had a history of autoimmune disease or who were on systemic immunosuppression. Peripheral blood for TCR sequencing was collected from all dose cohorts at baseline, on cycle 4 day 1, and on cycle 7 day 1. The samples were drawn from a first-in-human, open-label, multicenter phase I dose-escalation trial of ivuxolimab. The trial enrolled adults with locally advanced or metastatic head and neck squamous cell, hepatocellular, melanoma or renal cell carcinoma. Before TCR sequencing, CD4+ T cells and CD8+ T cells from peripheral blood were sorted into separate populations.

The junction carries 13 bases between V and J, which are trimmed by 1 base and 6 bases respectively. Taken from the germline V gene, the CDR1 and CDR2 loops are SGHVS and FNYEAQ. The CDR3 has 14 amino acids, counting the end cysteine and phenylalanine. The kept DNA is CDR3 alone, 42 bases in frame from the first base. Points on this clone: The antigen it binds to is not known. The input lacks base qualities; no much larger clone sits a single base away.

This receptor was taken from an adult with an advanced solid tumor such as melanoma, head and neck, liver or kidney cancer. The rearranged chain carries TRBV7-6 and TRBJ2-7; possibly the D gene is TRBD2, per 6 matching bases. The starting material was CD4+ or CD8+ T cells sorted from blood, obtained in a trial of the OX40 agonist ivuxolimab. The CDR3 is CASSLEYGGGEQYF. The nucleotides read TGTGCCAGCAGCTTAGAATACGGGGGTGGCGAGCAGTACTTC. Joined to the reference TRBV7-6 and TRBJ2-7 proteins, this CDR3 gives the full variable domain: GAGVSQSPRYKVTKRGQDVALRCDPISGHVSLYWYRQALGQGPEFLTYFNYEAQQDKSGLPNDRFSAERPEGSISTLTIQRTEQRDSAMYRCASSLEYGGGEQYFGPGTRLTVT.